Detailed here is one T cell receptor beta chain. Its antigen is undetermined. TCRdb keeps only in-frame clones here, not all; method: immunoSEQ multiplex PCR. Seen here are some 170,000 clones, about nine tenths observed once, and the top ten hold roughly 4.3%. These data originate in a study of T cell responses to AZD1222 COVID-19 vaccine. Study results and limitations: Donor demographics were predominantly white British with a female majority; clonal diversity may be underestimated.

This sequence was found in an adult who received the MenACWY meningococcal vaccine as a control. The sequences come from peripheral blood, collected 28 days after the second dose of the MenACWY control vaccine.

The CDR3 region is CASSPNSARYSYEQYF. CDR3 nucleotide sequence: TGTGCCAGCTCACCAAATAGTGCCCGTTACTCCTACGAGCAGTACTTC. V is TRBV18 and J is TRBJ2-7, with D unresolved. V lost 2 bases and J lost 0, with 14 bases in between. CDR3 length: 16 residues. Germline loops: CDR1 KGHSH, CDR2 LQKENI. Together with reference TRBV18 and TRBJ2-7, the CDR3 gives the full variable domain: NAGVMQNPRHLVRRRGQEARLRCSPMKGHSHVYWYRQLPEEGLKFMVYLQKENIIDESGMPKERFSAEFPKEGPSILRIQQVVRGDSAAYFCASSPNSARYSYEQYFGPGTRLTVT.